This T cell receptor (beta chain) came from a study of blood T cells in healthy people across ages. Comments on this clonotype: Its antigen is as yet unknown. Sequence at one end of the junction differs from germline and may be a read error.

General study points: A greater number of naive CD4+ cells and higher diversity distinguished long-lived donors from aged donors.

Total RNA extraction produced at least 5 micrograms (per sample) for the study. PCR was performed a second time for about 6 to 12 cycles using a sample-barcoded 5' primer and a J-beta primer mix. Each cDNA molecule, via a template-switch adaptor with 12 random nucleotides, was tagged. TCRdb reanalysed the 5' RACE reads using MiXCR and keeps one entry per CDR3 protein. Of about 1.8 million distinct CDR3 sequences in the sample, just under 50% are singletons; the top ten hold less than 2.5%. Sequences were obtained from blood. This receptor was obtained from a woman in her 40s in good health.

The CDR3 is CSSRPTTDEQFF. CDR3 in DNA: TGTTCCAGCAGGCCAACCACCGATGAGCAGTTCTTC. V gene TRBV2 combines with J gene TRBJ2-1; D is unclear. The germline V gene has CDR1 SNHLY and CDR2 FYNNEI. This CDR3 comprises 12 residues.